The following is a TCR beta chain sequence with its context. The sample originates from a study of T cell changes during pregnancy in multiple sclerosis. This table comes from immunoSEQ multiplex PCR, and its TCRdb copy is limited to in-frame clones, with some not included. This sample yields approximately 41,000 clones, of which roughly nine tenths are seen a single time; about 1.2% belongs to the top ten. The V gene lost 4 bases and the J gene lost 9 bases, with 10 bases spanning the gap. Germline loops: CDR1 WSHSY, CDR2 SAAADI. The CDR3 loop spans 12 amino acids. The sample in question was CD4+ T cells from peripheral blood mononuclear cells, obtained in the first trimester of pregnancy. This TCR came from a female donor with multiple sclerosis, enrolled in a pregnancy study. This rearrangement joins TRBV10-2 to TRBJ2-1; D remains unclear. The CDR3 here is CASSGPRSEQFF. The CDR3 coding sequence is TGCGCCAGCAGTGGCCCCCGGAGTGAGCAGTTCTTC.